Listed here are 10 T cell receptor beta chains from one sample, sequenced in a study of cytomegalovirus exposure and HLA in healthy donors. It was with 60 Vbeta and 13 Jbeta primers that the PCR ran. Clones were read by immunoSEQ multiplex PCR, and TCRdb kept only the in-frame ones, dropping some. This sample yields about 97,000 clones, of which roughly 83% are seen a single time; approximately 2.8% belongs to the top ten. Sample: PBMCs. The source is a middle-aged man in good health and CMV-seronegative.

There are a few counts of this clone. The V call is TRBV20-1, the J call TRBJ1-2; D is unclear. Germline CDR1 reads DFQATT; CDR2 reads SNEGSKA (reference sequence). V lost 4 bases and J lost 3, with 6 bases in between. This CDR3 has 11 residues. This CDR3 is CSATRDYGYTF. Written as DNA, the CDR3 is TGCAGTGCTACCCGGGACTATGGCTACACCTTC.

This clone is a singleton in its sample. The chain is built from TRBV5-6 and TRBJ1-1; tentatively, D is TRBD1 (5 bases). This CDR3 spans 16 amino acids. In germline, CDR1 is SGHDT, CDR2 YYEEEE. The V end was cut by 4 bases, the J end by 1 base, with 17 bases between. CDR3 sequence (DNA): TGTGCCAGCAGCCGCCGGACGGGGGGGACGAACACTGAAGCTTTCTTT. Its protein is CASSRRTGGTNTEAFF.

This chain links TRBV5-5 with TRBJ2-7; unclear D gene. Germline CDR1 is SGHKS and CDR2 is YYEKEE (reference sequence). V lost 0 bases, J lost 3 bases, and 10 bases lay in between. CDR3 length: 14 residues. The CDR3 nucleotides read TGTGCCAGCAGCTTGGCCGGGTCTCACTACGAGCAGTACTTC. Amino acids: CASSLAGSHYEQYF.

This rearrangement joins TRBV7-9 to TRBJ1-1; 7 bases match TRBD1. The CDR3 extends over 14 amino acids. Trimming took 4 bases from V and 1 from J; bases not matched to a gene: 3. Germline V gene data show CDR1 as SEHNR and CDR2 as FQNEAQ (reference sequence). The DNA for the CDR3 is TGTGCCAGCAGCTCGTGGACAGGGAACACTGAAGCTTTCTTT. Residues: CASSSWTGNTEAFF. The full variable domain, rest sourced from reference TRBV7-9 and TRBJ1-1, is DTGVSQNPRHKITKRGQNVTFRCDPISEHNRLYWYRQTLGQGPEFLTYFQNEAQLEKSRLLSDRFSAERPKGSFSTLEIQRTEQGDSAMYLCASSSWTGNTEAFFGQGTRLTVV.

V gene TRBV5-1 combines with J gene TRBJ1-3, with 7 nucleotides matching TRBD1. The germline V gene encodes CDR1 SGHRS and CDR2 YFSETQ. The CDR3 sequence is 12 residues long. The trim removed 4 bases at V and 7 bases at J, leaving 2 bases unmatched. CDR3 coding DNA: TGCGCCAGCAGCCCAGGGGGGAACACCATATATTTT. This encodes CASSPGGNTIYF.

The chain has TRBV5-4 and TRBJ1-4; 7 bases are a match to TRBD1. CDR1 and CDR2 (germline): SGHNT, YYREEE (reference sequence). With 4 bases clipped from V and 8 bases from J, the junction kept 5 bases outside the gene matches. The CDR3 length is 13 residues. The chain's CDR3 is CASSLGTAEKLFF. The CDR3 nucleotides read TGTGCCAGCAGCCTCGGGACAGCGGAAAAACTGTTTTTT.

This clone was recorded once. The chain employs TRBV9 and TRBJ2-5, with a possible D match to TRBD1 (6 bases). From germline, CDR1 is SGDLS and CDR2 YYNGEE. The CDR3 is 12 residues long. Trimming left V 7 bases short and J 2 bases short, with 9 bases between. The CDR3 bases are TGTGCCAGCGGACAGAGACAAGAGACCCAGTACTTC. Residues: CASGQRQETQYF.

This chain uses TRBV6-6 with TRBJ2-7; weak D call: TRBD2 (5 bases). Germline V gene lookup returns CDR1 MNHNY and CDR2 SVGAGI (reference sequence). Between the trimmed V and J ends, which lost 0 bases and 0 bases, there was a span of 9 bases. The CDR3 is 15 amino acids. The CDR3 nucleotides are TGTGCCAGCAGTTACTCGTCGGGGAGCTCCTACGAGCAGTACTTC. Translating gives CASSYSSGSSYEQYF.

This clone has only one observation. This chain links TRBV18 with TRBJ1-3, with TRBD1 matching 8 bases. The CDR3 consists of 15 residues. Germline V gene sequence: CDR1 KGHSH, CDR2 LQKENI. Trimming removed 8 bases from V and 4 bases from J; junction bases left unmatched: 10. The CDR3 loop is CASRIQGAEGNTIYF. DNA for the CDR3: TGTGCCAGCCGCATCCAGGGGGCGGAAGGAAACACCATATATTTT.

This chain uses TRBV11-2 with TRBJ2-5; 10 bases map to TRBD2. V shed 0 bases, J shed 5 bases, and the junction held 6 bases outside the gene matches. The CDR3 sequence is 16 residues long. Germline-derived CDR1 and CDR2 are SGHAT and FQNNGV. CDR3 bases: TGTGCCAGCAGCTTAGATCGAGCGGGGGGGGTGGAGACCCAGTACTTC. Translating gives CASSLDRAGGVETQYF.